The 24 T cell receptor beta chains given below trace back to one sample, sequenced in a study of T cells in Graves' hyperthyroidism and ophthalmopathy (dated by TCRdb to the late 2010s). The library came from multiplex PCR. Instrument on record: Illumina HiSeq 2000. The TCR beta CDR3 regions were amplified from the RNA transcripts. The TCR CDR3 was subjected to a first round of RT-PCR using the HTBI primer set and the Qiagen OneStep RT-PCR kit. The public reads were reanalyzed by TCRdb: fastp trimming at Q25, MiXCR alignment, in-frame beta chains only. Merged by CDR3 protein, the rows form single entries marked with the most common genes and DNA. The table for this sample lists fewer than 750,000 distinct CDR3 sequences; roughly 14% of them were counted only once. Of the sample, 4.3% is held by the ten largest clones. Sequenced material: blood. These receptor sequences come from a middle-aged woman with Graves' ophthalmopathy.

This clonotype has ten or more counts. The rearrangement links TRBV19 to TRBJ1-5, with 7 bases lining up with TRBD1. CDR3 size: 17 residues. V was pared by 1 base and J by 4 bases, with 10 bases of the junction left unmatched. Looked up from germline, CDR1 is LNHDA and CDR2 is SQIVND (reference sequence). This chain's CDR3 is CASSIVAGTDRNQPQHF. The CDR3 DNA sequence: TGTGCCAGTAGTATAGTTGCCGGGACAGATCGTAATCAGCCCCAGCATTTT.

This clonotype was seen repeatedly, ten times or more. This chain joins TRBV7-2 and TRBJ1-5, with D possibly TRBD1 on 6 matching bases. The CDR3 length is 16 residues. With 0 bases removed from V and 5 bases from J, the gap between germline ends came to 14 bases. The germline V gene has CDR1 SGHTA and CDR2 FQGNSA. The CDR3 spells CASSLARGGPDQPQHF. CDR3 DNA: TGTGCCAGCAGCTTAGCGAGGGGGGGTCCTGATCAGCCCCAGCATTTT.

On this clonotype: A much larger clone lies one base from this, so it may be a read error. The chain is built from TRBV28 and TRBJ1-5; 8 bases line up with TRBD1. Germline V gives CDR1 MDHEN, CDR2 SYDVKM. The CDR3 sequence is 18 residues long. The CDR3 DNA reads TGTGCCAGCAGACTCCCCGTGACAGGGGTTTATAGCAATCAGCCCCAGCGTTTT. Translating it yields CASRLPVTGVYSNQPQRF.

This clonotype was detected ten times or more. The rearrangement uses TRBV30 and TRBJ1-2; D perhaps matches TRBD1 (6 bases). Germline V CDR1 and CDR2: GTSNPN, SVGIG (reference sequence). The CDR3 runs 15 residues. V was shortened by 0 bases and J by 3 bases, with 14 bases between the two germline ends. The CDR3 bases are TGTGCCTGGAGTGTCTGGGGCCGGGGGCACTATGGCTACACCTTC. This codes for CAWSVWGRGHYGYTF.

This clonotype came up many times. This rearrangement joins TRBV2 to TRBJ1-1; tentatively, D is TRBD1 (6 bases). The CDR3 contains 14 residues. The germline V gene has CDR1 SNHLY and CDR2 FYNNEI. Trimming removed 9 bases at V and 4 bases at J, with 18 bases between. This CDR3 reads CASDQQGMATEAFF. The CDR3 nucleotides are TGTGCCAGTGACCAACAGGGAATGGCCACTGAAGCTTTCTTT.

This clonotype was recorded many times. This chain connects TRBV6-1 to TRBJ1-6; a weak D match, TRBD1 (6 bases). V shed 6 bases and J shed 7 bases, with 13 bases lying between them. Germline V gene sequence: CDR1 MNHNS, CDR2 SASEGT. The CDR3 length is 14 residues. CDR3 loop: CASRSPGQNSPLHF. For the CDR3, the DNA is TGTGCCAGCAGGTCACCGGGACAAAATTCACCCCTCCACTTT.

This clonotype was detected a few times. J is TRBJ2-1 and V is TRBV27; tentative D call: TRBD2 (7 bases). Germline loops: CDR1 MNHEY, CDR2 SMNVEV (reference sequence). The germline V and J ends were trimmed by 4 bases and 8 bases, with 12 bases remaining between them. The CDR3 extends over 13 amino acids. This CDR3 is CASSSQGGYEQFF. In nucleotides, the CDR3 is TGTGCCAGCAGTTCACAGGGAGGGTATGAGCAGTTCTTC.

This clonotype was recorded many times. The chain is built from TRBV12-3 or TRBV12-4 and TRBJ1-1; unclear D gene. The CDR3 loop spans 12 amino acids. V was trimmed by 1 base and J by 8 bases, leaving 8 bases between them. The CDR3, as DNA: TGTGCCAGCAGTTTAGGTTCCAGAGAAGCTTTCTTT. Amino acid sequence: CASSLGSREAFF.

J is TRBJ2-4 and V is TRBV12-5, with a tentative D call TRBD1 (6 bases). This CDR3 contains 15 residues. Trimming cost V 5 bases and J 6 bases, with 17 bases left between them. Germline CDR1 and CDR2: LGHNT and FRNRAP. CDR3 residues: CASGPTGRLINIQYF. The CDR3 nucleotides read TGTGCTAGTGGTCCGACAGGACGGTTAATAAACATTCAGTACTTC.

In this sample, this clonotype turned up a few times. The chain joins TRBV4-1 to TRBJ2-7; D is ambiguous. This CDR3 has 14 amino acids. V shed 0 bases and J shed 2 bases, with 8 bases lying between them. Germline CDR1 is MGHRA and CDR2 is YSYEKL. The DNA for the CDR3 is TGCGCCAGCAGCCAAGAGATAGTCGCCTACGAGCAGTACTTC. It yields the protein CASSQEIVAYEQYF.

This clonotype appeared many times. The chain couples TRBV15 to TRBJ2-7; 10 bases are a match to TRBD1. The CDR3 covers 14 residues. J was trimmed by 5 bases and V by 6 bases; bases with no gene match: 7. Germline V gene data show CDR1 as LNHNV and CDR2 as YYDKDF (reference sequence). Here the CDR3 reads CATSPDRGRNEQYF. The CDR3 coding sequence is TGTGCCACCAGTCCTGACAGGGGGCGGAACGAGCAGTACTTC.

This clonotype was seen ten or more times. In nucleotides, the CDR3 is TGTGCCAGCGGACAAGGAATACAGGGTGGGGAGACCCAGTACTTC. It specifies CASGQGIQGGETQYF. V gene TRBV28 combines with J gene TRBJ2-5, with D perhaps TRBD1 (6 bases). V was trimmed by 8 bases and J by 5 bases, leaving 21 bases between them. The germline gives CDR1 MDHEN, CDR2 SYDVKM. The CDR3 covers 15 residues.

This clonotype occurred many times. The chain uses TRBV12-3 or TRBV12-4 and TRBJ2-5, with TRBD2 as a possible D gene (6 bases). The CDR3 length is 13 residues. The V and J ends lost 5 bases and 5 bases respectively, with 12 bases between them. The CDR3: CASSKREPETQYF. The CDR3 nucleotides are TGTGCCAGCAGTAAACGGGAGCCGGAGACCCAGTACTTC.

The rearrangement links TRBV28 to TRBJ1-3, with TRBD1 as a possible D gene (6 bases). CDR1 and CDR2 (germline): MDHEN, SYDVKM. The CDR3 runs to 16 residues. V lost 5 bases, J lost 4 bases, and 18 bases lay in between. The CDR3 loop reads CASSGTTLSYGNTIYF. The CDR3 nucleotides are TGTGCCAGCAGTGGGACAACTTTGTCATACGGAAACACCATATATTTT.

The genes are TRBV6-1 and TRBJ2-7; D is unclear. Germline assignment: CDR1 MNHNS and CDR2 SASEGT. The CDR3 loop spans 12 amino acids. V was cut by 5 bases and J by 7 bases, with 12 bases left in between. The CDR3 nucleotides read TGTGCCAGCAGTCCACTTTCAACGGAGCAGTACTTC. Protein sequence: CASSPLSTEQYF.

This chain connects TRBV4-3 to TRBJ1-5; D remains unclear. CDR3 length equals 15 residues. V lost 0 bases and J 1 base, leaving 7 bases between the germline ends. Germline V gene data show CDR1 as LGHNA and CDR2 as YSLEER. CDR3 nucleotide sequence: TGCGCCAGCAGCCAAGATCTTGTCAGCAATCAGCCCCAGCATTTT. As protein: CASSQDLVSNQPQHF.

There are many counts of this clonotype. The rearrangement links TRBV4-2 to TRBJ2-7, with D perhaps matching TRBD2 (5 bases). Germline loops: CDR1 LGHNA, CDR2 YNFKEQ. The CDR3 extends over 14 amino acids. Deletions cut 1 base from V and 7 bases from J, with 14 bases between. The CDR3 region is CASSQVDYPGEQYF. In nucleotides, the CDR3 is TGTGCCAGCAGCCAAGTCGACTATCCGGGGGAGCAGTACTTC.

Ten or more counts support this clonotype. The genes are TRBV20-1 and TRBJ1-2, with 12 bases identical to TRBD1. The CDR3 loop spans 13 amino acids. Germline CDR1 is DFQATT and CDR2 is SNEGSKA (reference sequence). V lost 5 bases, J lost 8 bases, and 6 bases stayed unmatched. CDR3 in amino acids: CSAPPGTGGGYTF. The CDR3 nucleotides are TGCAGTGCTCCGCCTGGGACAGGGGGCGGCTACACCTTC.

The genes are TRBV28 and TRBJ2-7, with 8 nucleotides matching TRBD2. Germline loops: CDR1 MDHEN, CDR2 SYDVKM. Trimming at V came to 5 bases and at J to 7 bases, leaving 13 bases not matched to a gene. This CDR3 region has 15 residues. This CDR3 reads CASSPAGDGIGEQYF. Written as DNA, the CDR3 is TGTGCCAGCAGTCCAGCGGGGGACGGGATAGGGGAGCAGTACTTC. Variable domain in full (rest from reference TRBV28 and TRBJ2-7): DVKVTQSSRYLVKRTGEKVFLECVQDMDHENMFWYRQDPGLGLRLIYFSYDVKMKEKGDIPEGYSVSREKKERFSLILESASTNQTSMYLCASSPAGDGIGEQYFGPGTRLTVT.

This clonotype was counted many times. CDR3 residues: CASSFGGGNYGYTF. CDR3 bases: TGTGCCAGCAGTTTTGGTGGAGGAAACTATGGCTACACCTTC. V usage is TRBV28 and J usage is TRBJ1-2, with D uncertain. This CDR3 is 14 amino acids long. With 3 bases removed from V and 2 bases from J, the gap between germline ends came to 10 bases. Germline V gene data show CDR1 as MDHEN and CDR2 as SYDVKM.

In its sample, this clonotype was seen many times. V gene TRBV28 combines with J gene TRBJ1-2; 7 positions match TRBD1. Germline V gene sequence: CDR1 MDHEN, CDR2 SYDVKM. The CDR3 sequence is 15 residues long. V trimming: 6 bases; J trimming: 8 bases; junction bases outside the gene matches: 15. The CDR3 bases are TGTGCCAGCAGGGATCCGGTGAGGGGGCATCGGGGCTACACCTTC. Encoded protein: CASRDPVRGHRGYTF.

This clonotype was observed at least ten times. The CDR3 DNA reads TGTGCCAGCAGCCCTACCCCGTCGGAGACCCAGTACTTC. This gives the protein CASSPTPSETQYF. The V and J genes are TRBV27 and TRBJ2-5; D not certain. Germline CDR1 is MNHEY and CDR2 is SMNVEV (reference sequence). The CDR3 runs to 13 residues. V lost 6 bases and J lost 5, with 13 bases in between.

The chain employs TRBV28 and TRBJ2-5, with 11 bases matching TRBD1. V lost 3 bases to trimming and J lost 2 bases; unmatched junction nucleotides: 5. Germline V gene lookup returns CDR1 MDHEN and CDR2 SYDVKM. This CDR3 has 16 residues. In nucleotides, the CDR3 is TGTGCCAGCAGTTTGGACAGGGGGCTTGGGCAAGAGACCCAGTACTTC. It codes for CASSLDRGLGQETQYF.

This clonotype was recorded at least ten times. The J gene is TRBJ1-2, the V gene TRBV12-3 or TRBV12-4; D is unclear. The CDR3 covers 13 residues. Trimming pared 7 bases from V and 0 bases from J, leaving 9 bases between. CDR3 nucleotide sequence: TGTGCCAGCACCGGGCCAACTAACTATGGCTACACCTTC. Its translation: CASTGPTNYGYTF.